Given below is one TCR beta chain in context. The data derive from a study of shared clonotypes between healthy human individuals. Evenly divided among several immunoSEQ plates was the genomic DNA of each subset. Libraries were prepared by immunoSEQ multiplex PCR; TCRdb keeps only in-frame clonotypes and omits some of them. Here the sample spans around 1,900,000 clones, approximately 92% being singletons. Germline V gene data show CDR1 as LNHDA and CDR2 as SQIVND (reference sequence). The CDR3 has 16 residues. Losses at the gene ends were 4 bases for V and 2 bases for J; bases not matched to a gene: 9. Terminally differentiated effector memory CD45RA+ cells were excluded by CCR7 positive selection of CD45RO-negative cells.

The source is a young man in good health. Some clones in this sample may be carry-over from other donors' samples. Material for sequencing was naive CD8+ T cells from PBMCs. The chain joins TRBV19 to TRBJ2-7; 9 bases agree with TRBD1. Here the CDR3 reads CASSTEGTGWAYEQYF. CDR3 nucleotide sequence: TGTGCCAGTAGTACCGAAGGGACAGGGTGGGCCTACGAGCAGTACTTC.